This T cell receptor beta chain was sequenced in a study of OX40 agonist ivuxolimab in advanced cancers. Study-level information: Across the patients, intravenous ivuxolimab was delivered every 2 weeks at 0.01 to 10 mg/kg. The group had a mean age of around 60 years, ranged from about 23 to 79, and was roughly 80% male. General study findings and limits: Partial responders dosed at 0.1-3.0 mg/kg displayed clonal expansion ranking among the lowest.

The timepoints at which blood was sampled were baseline, cycle 4 day 1, and cycle 7 day 1. The table came from immunoSEQ multiplex PCR; TCRdb's copy has only in-frame clones and leaves some out. The sample lists tens of thousands of clones, approximately 85% occurring once. As to this clone: Its specificity is unknown.

This sequence was found in an adult with an advanced solid tumor such as melanoma, head and neck, liver or kidney cancer. The source material was CD4+ or CD8+ T cells sorted from blood, sampled in a trial of the OX40 agonist ivuxolimab.

The CDR3 loop is CAWSEGTAISEAFF. The DNA for the CDR3 is TGTGCCTGGAGTGAAGGGACGGCCATTTCTGAAGCTTTCTTT. The chain is built from TRBV30 and TRBJ1-1, with a weak D call TRBD1 (5 bases). Trimming removed 1 base at V and 6 bases at J, with 15 bases between. Germline V CDR1 and CDR2: GTSNPN, SVGIG (reference sequence). This CDR3 contains 14 residues.